This T cell receptor (beta chain) was observed in a study of spatial heterogeneity in lung cancer. Study outcomes and limitations: Tumoral mutation counts were tracked by counts of expanded intratumoral alpha and beta TCRs.

Per the germline V gene, CDR1 is SGHNT and CDR2 is YENEEA. The CDR3 loop spans 13 amino acids. V gave up 5 bases and J gave up 9 bases, with 14 bases separating them. In this sample, this clonotype turned up many times. No antigen is known for it. TCRdb reprocessed the 5' RACE reads via MiXCR and lists one record per CDR3 protein. Of some 97,000 distinct CDR3 sequences listed, nearly 4.5% are singletons. Indicated time point: sample taken at primary tumor resection. The material sequenced was lung tumor tissue, taken at surgery. This sequence originates from a male donor with early-stage non-small cell lung cancer. The chain joins TRBV11-3 to TRBJ2-1; D may be TRBD1 or TRBD2 (7 bases each). CDR3 in amino acids: CASSKGAGVEQFF. The CDR3 DNA follows: TGTGCCAGCAGCAAGGGGGCGGGAGTTGAGCAGTTCTTC.